Below are 19 T cell receptor beta chains sequenced from a single sample in a study of Tregs in tolerant kidney transplant recipients. The table came from immunoSEQ multiplex PCR; TCRdb's copy has only in-frame clones and leaves some out. Here the sample spans about 31,000 clones, 65% to 85% being singletons. Antigens of these TCRs are unknown. The sequencing sample was made of Tregs from blood cultured with allogeneic cells. These TCRs come from a human donor in good health.

The V call is TRBV19, the J call TRBJ1-5, with D unclear. CDR3 length: 13 amino acids. Trimming removed 5 bases at V and 6 bases at J, with 11 bases between. Germline CDR1 is LNHDA and CDR2 is SQIVND (reference sequence). DNA for the CDR3: TGTGCCAGTAGTCTTCAGGCTGGTCAGCCCCAGCATTTT. Its protein is CASSLQAGQPQHF.

The V and J genes are TRBV7-2 and TRBJ1-1, with a weak D call TRBD1 (5 bases). The CDR3 is 14 residues long. Trimming cost V 1 base and J 6 bases, with 12 bases left between them. CDR1 SGHTA and CDR2 FQGNSA come from the germline V gene. CDR3 in amino acids: CASSLGGGNPEAFF. The CDR3 DNA follows: TGTGCCAGCAGCTTAGGGGGGGGAAACCCTGAAGCTTTCTTT.

This rearrangement joins TRBV6-6 to TRBJ2-7, with D possibly being TRBD1 or TRBD2 (5 bases each). Trimming cost V 8 bases and J 2 bases, with 16 bases left between them. Germline lookup yields CDR1 MNHNY and CDR2 SVGAGI (reference sequence). This CDR3 spans 14 amino acids. CDR3 loop: CASRRRDAAYEQYF. Here the CDR3 DNA reads TGTGCCAGCCGCCGCCGGGACGCCGCCTACGAGCAGTACTTC.

The chain couples TRBV4-3 to TRBJ1-1; D gene uncertain. Germline-derived CDR1 and CDR2 are LGHNA and YSLEER. CDR3 length: 14 amino acids. The V end was cut by 2 bases, the J end by 0 bases, with 7 bases between. Written as DNA, the CDR3 is TGCGCCAGCAGCCAATGGAGCATGAACACTGAAGCTTTCTTT. It codes for CASSQWSMNTEAFF.

V gene TRBV11-2 combines with J gene TRBJ2-3; TRBD2 matches 8 bases. The V and J ends lost 1 base and 2 bases, in that order; junction bases with no gene match: 2. The CDR3 covers 15 residues. The germline V gene encodes CDR1 SGHAT and CDR2 FQNNGV. CDR3 sequence: CASSLAGGYTDTQYF. Here the CDR3 DNA reads TGTGCCAGCAGCTTAGCGGGAGGGTACACAGATACGCAGTATTTT.

The V call is TRBV7-3, the J call TRBJ2-5; maybe TRBD2 (5 bases). Per germline, CDR1 SGHTA and CDR2 FQGTGA. The germline V and J ends were trimmed by 2 bases and 3 bases, with 10 bases remaining between them. This CDR3 comprises 14 residues. The CDR3 here is CASSLAAGEETQYF. The CDR3 nucleotides are TGTGCCAGCAGCTTAGCGGCGGGCGAAGAGACCCAGTACTTC.

V usage is TRBV18 and J usage is TRBJ1-2; TRBD1 is a possible D gene (5 bases). CDR1 is KGHSH and CDR2 is LQKENI in the germline V gene. The V end lost 2 bases, the J end lost 8 bases, and 21 bases lay between the germline ends. CDR3 length equals 16 residues. The CDR3 DNA reads as TGTGCCAGCTCACCAAGTTCTACTGCCCCCTGGGGGGGCTACACCTTC. This codes for CASSPSSTAPWGGYTF.

V gene TRBV7-3 combines with J gene TRBJ2-1, with D possibly being TRBD2 (5 bases). The CDR3 sequence is 19 residues long. V was pared by 0 bases and J by 0 bases, with 18 bases between. Germline loops: CDR1 SGHTA, CDR2 FQGTGA. For the CDR3, the DNA is TGTGCCAGCAGCTTAACCCCGGGCCCACCGGGGAACTCCTACAATGAGCAGTTCTTC. Encoded protein: CASSLTPGPPGNSYNEQFF.

The J gene is TRBJ2-1, the V gene TRBV4-2; tentatively, D is TRBD2 (5 bases). V gave up 3 bases and J gave up 2 bases, with 11 bases separating them. Germline-derived CDR1 and CDR2 are LGHNA and YNFKEQ. The CDR3 extends over 15 amino acids. CDR3 sequence reads: CASSHEAGPYNEQFF. Here the CDR3 DNA reads TGTGCCAGCAGCCACGAGGCGGGCCCCTACAATGAGCAGTTCTTC.

This rearrangement joins TRBV7-9 to TRBJ2-7; D ambiguous. The germline gives CDR1 SEHNR, CDR2 FQNEAQ (reference sequence). V was shortened by 5 bases and J by 2 bases, with 10 bases between the two germline ends. The CDR3 totals 13 residues. CDR3 bases: TGTGCCAGCAGCATAGATGGAGCCTACGAGCAGTACTTC. Translation gives CASSIDGAYEQYF.

The chain combines TRBV6-5 with TRBJ1-2, with 8 nucleotides matching TRBD1. This CDR3 is built from 16 residues. V trimming: 0 bases; J trimming: 10 bases; junction bases outside the gene matches: 13. The germline gives CDR1 MNHEY, CDR2 SVGAGI. Written as DNA, the CDR3 is TGTGCCAGCAGTTACTCTACCGGACAGGGTTACCGTTACTACACCTTC. Amino acid sequence: CASSYSTGQGYRYYTF.

The genes are TRBV5-1 and TRBJ2-3; 10 bases are shared with TRBD1. V lost 3 bases to trimming and J lost 8 bases; unmatched junction nucleotides: 6. CDR3 length: 14 residues. Germline V gene lookup returns CDR1 SGHRS and CDR2 YFSETQ. In nucleotides, the CDR3 is TGCGCCAGCAGCTCGGGACAGGGGATCTTTACGCAGTATTTT. The encoded protein is CASSSGQGIFTQYF.

The J gene is TRBJ2-1, the V gene TRBV6-1; no clear D gene. This CDR3 contains 15 residues. Germline CDR1 MNHNS, CDR2 SASEGT. V dropped 2 bases and J dropped 5 bases, with 13 bases sitting between them. In nucleotides, the CDR3 is TGTGCCAGCAGTGAAAAAGCTTTCCCAAACAATGAGCAGTTCTTC. Translated: CASSEKAFPNNEQFF.

V is TRBV7-2 and J is TRBJ2-3, with D possibly being TRBD1 or TRBD2 (5 bases each). V was cut by 5 bases and J by 4 bases, with 19 bases left in between. Per germline, CDR1 SGHTA and CDR2 FQGNSA. The CDR3 runs 16 residues. The CDR3 protein is CASSPSGLGRADTQYF. DNA for the CDR3: TGTGCCAGCAGCCCCTCGGGGCTAGGCCGGGCAGATACGCAGTATTTT.

This sequence joins TRBV6-1 and TRBJ2-3; D ambiguous. Germline V gene data show CDR1 as MNHNS and CDR2 as SASEGT. The CDR3 sequence is 14 residues long. V was cut by 3 bases and J by 6 bases, with 13 bases left in between. The CDR3 is CASSDRLSWDTQYF. The CDR3 nucleotides are TGTGCCAGCAGTGACAGGTTATCATGGGATACGCAGTATTTT.

This clone was recorded a few times. V usage is TRBV15 and J usage is TRBJ1-5; maybe TRBD1 (5 bases). The length of the CDR3 is 14 residues. Germline-derived CDR1 and CDR2 are LNHNV and YYDKDF (reference sequence). V dropped 5 bases and J dropped 4 bases, with 12 bases sitting between them. CDR3 region: CATSGGAWNQPQHF. Written as DNA, the CDR3 is TGTGCCACCAGCGGAGGGGCGTGGAATCAGCCCCAGCATTTT.

The rearrangement uses TRBV5-1 and TRBJ2-1; weak D call: TRBD2 (6 bases). In germline, CDR1 is SGHRS, CDR2 YFSETQ. CDR3 length: 14 residues. V shed 5 bases and J shed 0 bases, with 9 bases lying between them. The CDR3 DNA follows: TGCGCCAGCAGTATCGGGAGCTCCTACAATGAGCAGTTCTTC. It specifies CASSIGSSYNEQFF.

The rearrangement links TRBV6-5 to TRBJ2-1; 11 bases match TRBD2. The CDR3 is made up of 16 amino acids. CDR1 and CDR2 from the germline V gene are MNHEY and SVGAGI. With V trimmed by 0 bases and J by 4 bases, 2 bases remained unmatched. This chain's CDR3 is CASSYSSSGGYNEQFF. In nucleotides, the CDR3 is TGTGCCAGCAGTTACTCCTCTAGCGGGGGGTACAATGAGCAGTTCTTC.

The rearrangement uses TRBV9 and TRBJ2-3, with 15 bases fitting TRBD2. Trimming cost V 3 bases and J 3 bases; bases outside gene matches: 11. The CDR3 consists of 19 residues. Germline lookup yields CDR1 SGDLS and CDR2 YYNGEE. DNA of the CDR3: TGTGCCAGCAGCGGAGGACTAGCGGGGGGGAGCCCCGGGACAGATACGCAGTATTTT. Encoded protein: CASSGGLAGGSPGTDTQYF.